The rows below give T cell receptor beta chains drawn from one sample of a study of Ad26.COV2.S vaccination and SARS-CoV-2 variants. Using immunoSEQ multiplex PCR, the repertoire was profiled, and TCRdb retains in-frame clones only, with some absent. The sample carries roughly 700,000 clones, roughly nine tenths recorded once. The sequences come from peripheral blood, collected in a trial of Ad26.COV2.S vaccine versus placebo. Receptors originate from a person between 18 and 65 years old who received the Ad26.COV2.S COVID-19 vaccine or a placebo. CDR3s include the opening cysteine and the closing phenylalanine or tryptophan. Each record gives: clone size, D gene, V gene, J gene, CDR3 protein, CDR3 DNA. The D gene is left open where the match is weak. Where a row states a size, it is once, few, many or the class of an expanded clone; other rows omit it.

.	.	TRBV5-4	TRBJ2-7	CASSRAESSYEQYF	TGTGCCAGCAGTCGAGCTGAAAGCTCCTACGAGCAGTACTTC
.	.	TRBV10-1	TRBJ2-5	CASSEGTSRNVETQYF	TGCGCCAGCAGTGAAGGCACTAGCCGGAACGTAGAGACCCAGTACTTC
.	.	TRBV19	TRBJ2-2	CASSMVGMGTGELFF	TGTGCCAGTAGTATGGTTGGGATGGGCACCGGGGAGCTGTTTTTT
.	TRBD1	TRBV2	TRBJ1-2	CASRARQGNYGYTF	TGTGCCAGCAGGGCCCGACAGGGAAATTACGGCTACACCTTC
.	TRBD1	TRBV30	TRBJ1-5	CAWSVTGGGQPQHF	TGTGCCTGGAGTGTAACAGGGGGCGGTCAGCCCCAGCATTTT
.	.	TRBV19	TRBJ1-4	CASSMQSGDEKLFF	TGTGCCAGTAGTATGCAGTCCGGGGATGAAAAACTGTTTTTT
.	.	TRBV15	TRBJ1-5	CATSRDLAPREPQHF	TGTGCCACCAGCAGAGATTTGGCCCCAAGGGAACCCCAGCATTTT
.	.	TRBV5-1	TRBJ2-2	CASSLSPSNTGELFF	TGCGCCAGCAGCTTAAGTCCATCGAACACCGGGGAGCTGTTTTTT
.	.	TRBV30	TRBJ1-5	CAWSPLGQNSNQPQHF	TGTGCCTGGAGCCCCTTAGGACAGAATAGCAATCAGCCCCAGCATTTT
.	.	TRBV10-3	TRBJ2-5	CAISVGVQETQYF	TGTGCCATCAGTGTTGGGGTTCAAGAGACCCAGTACTTC
once	TRBD2	TRBV7-2	TRBJ2-5	CASSAWGGQETQYF	TGTGCCAGCAGCGCCTGGGGGGGGCAAGAGACCCAGTACTTC
once	TRBD1	TRBV10-3	TRBJ1-2	CAISERDRPDGYTF	TGTGCCATCAGTGAACGGGACAGGCCTGATGGCTACACCTTC
.	TRBD1	TRBV14	TRBJ2-5	CASSHRQGFETQYF	TGTGCCAGCAGCCACAGACAGGGTTTTGAGACCCAGTACTTC
.	TRBD2	TRBV19	TRBJ2-1	CASKRTSGNNEQFF	TGTGCCAGTAAAAGGACTAGCGGGAACAATGAGCAGTTCTTC
.	.	TRBV18	TRBJ2-3	CASSPGRDDTQYF	TGTGCCAGCTCACCAGGCAGGGACGATACGCAGTATTTT
.	.	TRBV30	TRBJ1-2	CAWSQGSSYGYTF	TGTGCCTGGAGTCAGGGCTCCTCCTATGGCTACACCTTC
.	.	TRBV18	TRBJ1-4	CASSPFPPGENEKLFF	TGTGCCAGCTCACCATTCCCCCCAGGGGAGAATGAAAAACTGTTTTTT
.	.	TRBV2	TRBJ2-1	CASSDRTGQFF	TGTGCCAGCAGTGATAGGACTGGACAGTTCTTC
.	.	TRBV18	TRBJ1-1	CASTISERLNTEAFF	TGTGCCAGCACAATTTCGGAGCGATTGAACACTGAAGCTTTCTTT
.	TRBD1	TRBV7-2	TRBJ2-3	CASSSARGLDTQYF	TGTGCCAGCAGCTCCGCCAGGGGGCTCGATACGCAGTATTTT
.	TRBD1	TRBV25-1	TRBJ1-1	CASSGGQEWNTEAFF	TGTGCCAGCAGTGGGGGACAGGAGTGGAACACTGAAGCTTTCTTT
once	.	TRBV6-5	TRBJ2-2	CASSYLFGNTGELFF	TGTGCCAGCAGTTACCTGTTTGGGAACACCGGGGAGCTGTTTTTT
.	TRBD1	TRBV2	TRBJ2-4	CASTGTGGRGIQYF	TGTGCCAGCACCGGGACAGGGGGCCGTGGGATTCAGTACTTC
.	.	TRBV6-1	TRBJ2-1	CASSERQGSVINEQFF	TGTGCCAGCAGTGAAAGGCAGGGGTCAGTCATCAATGAGCAGTTCTTC
.	TRBD2	TRBV24-1	TRBJ2-1	CATSGPGTSSYNEQFF	TGTGCCACCAGTGGCCCGGGGACTAGCTCCTACAATGAGCAGTTCTTC
.	TRBD2	TRBV11-2	TRBJ2-2	CASSPSGANTGELFF	TGTGCCAGCAGCCCTAGCGGGGCGAACACCGGGGAGCTGTTTTTT
.	.	TRBV30	TRBJ1-2	CAALWGPGTKGGGYTF	TGTGCGGCCTTATGGGGCCCCGGGACAAAGGGCGGGGGCTACACCTTC
.	TRBD2	TRBV5-1	TRBJ2-1	CASSPRLAGEQFF	TGCGCCAGCAGCCCCAGACTAGCGGGAGAGCAGTTCTTC
.	TRBD2	TRBV6-4	TRBJ2-2	CASSRGLAGVSTGELFF	TGTGCCAGCTCGAGGGGGTTAGCGGGAGTGAGCACCGGGGAGCTGTTTTTT
.	.	TRBV11-3	TRBJ2-2	CASSSQGPLGGELFF	TGTGCCAGCAGCTCCCAAGGACCCCTCGGCGGGGAGCTGTTTTTT
.	.	TRBV19	TRBJ2-5	CASSIAGGQRETQYF	TGTGCCAGTAGTATAGCCGGCGGTCAACGGGAGACCCAGTACTTC
.	.	TRBV7-9	TRBJ2-2	CASSSVGGELFF	TGTGCCAGCAGCTCAGTGGGCGGGGAGCTGTTTTTT
few	TRBD1	TRBV11-2	TRBJ2-3	CASSHPTGTGVIDTQYF	TGTGCCAGCAGCCATCCCACCGGGACAGGGGTAATCGATACGCAGTATTTT
once	TRBD1	TRBV11-3	TRBJ2-7	CASSLGDSTYEQYF	TGTGCCAGCAGCTTAGGGGACAGTACCTACGAGCAGTACTTC
.	TRBD1	TRBV3-1/TRBV3-2	TRBJ1-1	CASSPGQGWDTEAFF	TGTGCCAGCAGCCCTGGACAGGGCTGGGACACTGAAGCTTTCTTT
.	TRBD2	TRBV6-5	TRBJ2-5	CASAGGQEETQYF	TGTGCCAGCGCGGGAGGTCAGGAAGAGACCCAGTACTTC
.	.	TRBV5-1	TRBJ2-3	CASSVDLPDTQYF	TGCGCCAGCAGCGTGGACTTACCAGATACGCAGTATTTT